This entry lists 5 T cell receptor beta chains sequenced from one sample in a study of cytomegalovirus exposure and HLA in healthy donors. The PCR employed 60 Vbeta primers together with 13 Jbeta primers. The assay was immunoSEQ multiplex PCR, and TCRdb's table has in-frame clones only and misses some. The top ten hold 10% to 13% of the sample, which has about 210,000 clones, approximately 80% seen once. The sample comprised PBMCs. The origin of the receptors is a woman aged 45-59 years in good health and CMV-seropositive.

This chain joins TRBV27 and TRBJ1-3; D gene unclear. CDR1 and CDR2 (germline): MNHEY, SMNVEV (reference sequence). V dropped 6 bases and J dropped 0 bases, with 6 bases sitting between them. There are 13 residues in the CDR3. The CDR3 nucleotides read TGTGCCAGCAGCGGGAGCTCTGGAAACACCATATATTTT. Encoded protein: CASSGSSGNTIYF.

V and J are TRBV5-6 and TRBJ2-5; 8 bases fit TRBD2. The CDR3 has 14 residues. Looked up from germline, CDR1 is SGHDT and CDR2 is YYEEEE. V lost 10 bases, J lost 2 bases, and 10 bases stayed unmatched. This chain's CDR3 is CAGRREGVQETQYF. In DNA, the CDR3 is TGTGCCGGACGTCGGGAGGGTGTACAAGAGACCCAGTACTTC.

This chain links TRBV7-2 with TRBJ2-7, with TRBD1 matching over 7 bases. This CDR3 comprises 16 residues. Germline V gives CDR1 SGHTA, CDR2 FQGNSA. The ends lost 5 bases at V and 0 bases at J; junction bases unmatched: 10. The chain's CDR3 is CASSRGARGTSYEQYF. CDR3 coding DNA: TGTGCCAGCAGCAGGGGCGCCAGGGGGACCTCCTACGAGCAGTACTTC.

This clone was counted between two and nine times. The V gene is TRBV27, the J gene TRBJ1-6; D remains unclear. Trimming took 0 bases from V and 14 from J, leaving 11 bases between them. Germline assignment: CDR1 MNHEY and CDR2 SMNVEV (reference sequence). This CDR3 has 13 residues. The CDR3 loop is CASSLSAVAALHF. CDR3 in DNA: TGTGCCAGCAGTTTATCGGCGGTAGCAGCCCTCCACTTT.

This clone came up a few times. The rearrangement joins TRBV30 to TRBJ1-2; the D gene is possibly TRBD1 (5 bases). This CDR3 is 14 amino acids long. Trimming cost V 2 bases and J 2 bases, with 12 bases left between them. Germline CDR1 is GTSNPN and CDR2 is SVGIG (reference sequence). The CDR3 protein is CAWSSGRLNYGYTF. The CDR3 bases are TGTGCCTGGAGTTCAGGGCGACTCAACTATGGCTACACCTTC.